This TCR beta chain originates from a study of molecular identifiers for immune sequencing clone quantification. Study as a whole: Replicate RNA came from about 20,000 or 100,000 naive CD8 cells and was split five ways, and four parts were sequenced. Regarding the study as a whole: In cases of identical TCR molecules sharing a barcode, highly expanded clone sizes could be underestimated. In naive cells, under 1% of molecules belonged to clones above 20 RNA copies, against over 99% in effector cells.

This CDR3 is 16 amino acids long. CDR1 and CDR2 (germline): LGHNA, YNFKEQ. The V and J ends lost 0 bases and 2 bases, in that order; junction bases with no gene match: 6. This clonotype was picked up a small number of times. The antigen is not known. Libraries of bulk TCR were made by previously described methods (with listed TCR primers). Using its own MiXCR run on the PCR reads, TCRdb lists one record per CDR3 protein. Of about 630,000 distinct CDR3 sequences in the sample, roughly 27% were seen once. The chain couples TRBV4-2 to TRBJ2-5; 7 positions match TRBD2. Sequenced material: naive CD8+ T cells from blood, with Jurkat cell RNA spiked in. The subset is: FACS-sorted CD8+CD4-CCR7+CD45RA+ naive T cells. This clonotype originated in a human donor in good health. Some libraries in this study had Jurkat cell RNA spiked in. The CDR3 protein is CASSQELGGPQETQYF. DNA of the CDR3: TGTGCCAGCAGCCAAGAGTTGGGAGGGCCACAAGAGACCCAGTACTTC.